The 9 T cell receptor beta chains presented below share a single source sample, sequenced in a study of PD-L1 blockade in urothelial cancer. TCRdb keeps only in-frame clones here, not all; method: immunoSEQ multiplex PCR. The data show under 35,000 clones, about 87% seen once. The input for sequencing was PBMCs, taken around atezolizumab (anti-PD-L1) treatment. The receptors derive from a man aged 50 or older with urothelial cancer.

J is TRBJ2-7 and V is TRBV7-3, with a possible D match to TRBD1 (5 bases). Germline CDR1 is SGHTA and CDR2 is FQGTGA. The CDR3 covers 14 residues. V lost 5 bases to trimming and J lost 2 bases, with 13 bases between them. The CDR3 sequence is CASSLGAPAYEQYF. CDR3 sequence (DNA): TGTGCCAGCAGCCTAGGGGCACCAGCCTACGAGCAGTACTTC.

In this sample, this clone turned up a few times. The chain carries TRBV6-6 and TRBJ2-1, with a possible D match to TRBD1 (6 bases). V gave up 7 bases and J gave up 10 bases, with 23 bases separating them. This CDR3 contains 15 residues. CDR1 and CDR2 (germline): MNHNY, SVGAGI (reference sequence). The CDR3 loop is CASTPRSARGTEQFF. In nucleotides, the CDR3 is TGTGCCAGCACCCCGAGGAGCGCGAGGGGGACGGAGCAGTTCTTC.

The chain couples TRBV5-4 to TRBJ2-1; no clear D gene. V was trimmed by 4 bases and J by 4 bases, leaving 9 bases between them. The CDR3 contains 13 residues. Germline V gene sequence: CDR1 SGHNT, CDR2 YYREEE (reference sequence). CDR3: CASSGQSYNEQFF. The CDR3 DNA sequence: TGTGCCAGCAGCGGGCAGAGTTACAATGAGCAGTTCTTC.

In DNA, the CDR3 is TGTGCCGGATTACAGGGGGGAAAAAATGAGCAGTTCTTC. It codes for CAGLQGGKNEQFF. This sequence joins TRBV6-1 and TRBJ2-1; 8 nucleotides agree with TRBD1. V lost 11 bases to trimming and J lost 7 bases; unmatched junction nucleotides: 10. Germline V gene data show CDR1 as MNHNS and CDR2 as SASEGT. This CDR3 contains 13 residues.

The J gene is TRBJ2-3, the V gene TRBV11-3, with 10 bases aligning to TRBD1. Germline lookup yields CDR1 SGHNT and CDR2 YENEEA. After removal of 5 bases from V and 3 bases from J, the junction contained 5 bases not matched to a gene. The CDR3 covers 15 residues. The CDR3 region is CASSQRQGATDTQYF. The CDR3 nucleotides read TGTGCCAGCAGCCAAAGACAGGGGGCTACAGATACGCAGTATTTT.

This chain links TRBV6-6 with TRBJ1-2; a weak D match, TRBD1 (6 bases). Germline assignment: CDR1 MNHNY and CDR2 SVGAGI (reference sequence). Trimming pared 2 bases from V and 2 bases from J, leaving 9 bases between. The length of the CDR3 is 14 residues. The CDR3 DNA reads TGTGCCAGCAGTTACCCGCAGGGGAACTATGGCTACACCTTC. As protein: CASSYPQGNYGYTF.

The chain has TRBV30 and TRBJ2-2; maybe TRBD2 (6 bases). Germline V lookup: CDR1 GTSNPN, CDR2 SVGIG (reference sequence). The CDR3 is 13 amino acids. Deletions cut 3 bases from V and 2 bases from J, with 7 bases between. In DNA, the CDR3 is TGTGCCTGGAGGCGGGGAAACACCGGGGAGCTGTTTTTT. Translated: CAWRRGNTGELFF.

This sequence joins TRBV30 and TRBJ2-2; D possibly corresponds to TRBD2 (6 bases). CDR1 and CDR2 from the germline V gene are GTSNPN and SVGIG (reference sequence). This CDR3 spans 13 amino acids. Between the trimmed V and J ends, which lost 0 bases and 7 bases, there was a span of 9 bases. The CDR3 nucleotides read TGTGCCTGGAGTGTCGGGGGTATCGGGGAGCTGTTTTTT. Translating it yields CAWSVGGIGELFF.

This clone has a single count. V is TRBV25-1 and J is TRBJ2-3; 15 bases agree with TRBD2. Germline V gene lookup returns CDR1 MGHDK and CDR2 SYGVNS. V was clipped by 3 bases and J by 3 bases; unmatched bases: 1. This CDR3 has 16 amino acids. DNA for the CDR3: TGTGCCAGCAGTGATGGACTAGCGGGGGGGACAGATACGCAGTATTTT. Its protein product is CASSDGLAGGTDTQYF.